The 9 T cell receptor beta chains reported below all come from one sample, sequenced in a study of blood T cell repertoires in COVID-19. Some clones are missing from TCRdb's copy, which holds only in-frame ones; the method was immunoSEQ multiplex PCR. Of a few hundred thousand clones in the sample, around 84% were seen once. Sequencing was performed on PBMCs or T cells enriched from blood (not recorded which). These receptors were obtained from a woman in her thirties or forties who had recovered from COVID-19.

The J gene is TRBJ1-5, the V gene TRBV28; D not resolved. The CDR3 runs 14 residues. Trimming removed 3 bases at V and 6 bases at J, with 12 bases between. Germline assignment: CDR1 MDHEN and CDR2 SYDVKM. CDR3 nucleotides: TGTGCCAGCAGTTTTTGGGCAGGATCTCAGCCCCAGCATTTT. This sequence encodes CASSFWAGSQPQHF.

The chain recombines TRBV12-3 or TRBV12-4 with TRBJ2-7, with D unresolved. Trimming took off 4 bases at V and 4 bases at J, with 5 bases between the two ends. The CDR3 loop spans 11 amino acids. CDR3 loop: CASSYGYEQYF. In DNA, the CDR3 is TGTGCCAGCAGTTACGGTTACGAGCAGTACTTC.

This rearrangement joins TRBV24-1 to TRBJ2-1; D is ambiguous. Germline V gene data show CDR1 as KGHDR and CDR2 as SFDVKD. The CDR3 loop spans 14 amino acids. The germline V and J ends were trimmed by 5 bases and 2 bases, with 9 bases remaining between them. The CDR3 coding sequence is TGTGCCACCAGTGTCGACAACACCTACAATGAGCAGTTCTTC. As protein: CATSVDNTYNEQFF.

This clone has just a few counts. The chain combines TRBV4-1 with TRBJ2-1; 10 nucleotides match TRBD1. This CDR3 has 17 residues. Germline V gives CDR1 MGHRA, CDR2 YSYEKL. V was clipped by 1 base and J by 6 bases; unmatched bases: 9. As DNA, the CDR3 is TGCGCCAGCAGCCAAGGTCCAGGGACAGGGGCCGGCAATGAGCAGTTCTTC. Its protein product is CASSQGPGTGAGNEQFF.

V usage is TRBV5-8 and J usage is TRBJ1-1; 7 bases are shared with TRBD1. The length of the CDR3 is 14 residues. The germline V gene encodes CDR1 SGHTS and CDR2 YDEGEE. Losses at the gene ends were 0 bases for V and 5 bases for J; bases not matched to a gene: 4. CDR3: CASSLEGAITEAFF. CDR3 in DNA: TGTGCCAGCAGCTTGGAGGGGGCGATAACTGAAGCTTTCTTT.

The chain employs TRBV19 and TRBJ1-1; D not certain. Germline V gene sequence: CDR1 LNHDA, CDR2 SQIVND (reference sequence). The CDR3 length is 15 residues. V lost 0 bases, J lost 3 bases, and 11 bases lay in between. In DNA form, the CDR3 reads TGTGCCAGTAGTATAGATCCCGGAGGCTACACTGAAGCTTTCTTT. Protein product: CASSIDPGGYTEAFF.

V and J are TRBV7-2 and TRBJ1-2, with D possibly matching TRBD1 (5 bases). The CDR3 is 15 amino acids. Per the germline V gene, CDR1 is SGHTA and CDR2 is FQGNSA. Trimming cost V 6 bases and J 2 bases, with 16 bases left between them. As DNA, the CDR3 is TGTGCCAGCAGTCCTACCTCGACAGAAAACTATGGCTACACCTTC. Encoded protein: CASSPTSTENYGYTF.

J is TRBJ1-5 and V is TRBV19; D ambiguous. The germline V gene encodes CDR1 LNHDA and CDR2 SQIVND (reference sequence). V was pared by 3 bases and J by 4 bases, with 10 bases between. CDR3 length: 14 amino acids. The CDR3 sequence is CASSMRSENQPQHF. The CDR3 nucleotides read TGTGCCAGTAGTATGCGTTCTGAGAATCAGCCCCAGCATTTT.

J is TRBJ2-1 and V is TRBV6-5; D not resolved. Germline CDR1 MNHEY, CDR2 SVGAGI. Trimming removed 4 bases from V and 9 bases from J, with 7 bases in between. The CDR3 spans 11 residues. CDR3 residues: CASSFLGEQFF. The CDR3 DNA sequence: TGTGCCAGCAGTTTTCTCGGTGAGCAGTTCTTC.